Shown below are 25 T cell receptor beta chains from a single sample sequenced in a study of blood T cell repertoires in COVID-19. Data came from immunoSEQ multiplex PCR; TCRdb stores just in-frame clones and leaves some out. The profile covers 150,000 to 200,000 clones, with less than 90% appearing a single time and 6% to 8.5% taken by the ten largest. The sequenced sample consisted of peripheral blood. All receptors derive from a woman in her 70s with COVID-19, enrolled during active disease.

A few counts support this clone. The J gene is TRBJ2-1, the V gene TRBV2, with a tentative D call TRBD2 (5 bases). V lost 4 bases, J lost 5 bases, and 12 bases lay in between. The CDR3 covers 14 residues. Germline V gene data show CDR1 as SNHLY and CDR2 as FYNNEI. The CDR3 coding sequence is TGTGCCAGCAGTGCCCGGGGTCGAGACAATGAGCAGTTCTTC. Translation: CASSARGRDNEQFF.

This sequence joins TRBV2 and TRBJ2-1; no definite D call. The germline gives CDR1 SNHLY, CDR2 FYNNEI. CDR3 length: 12 residues. V dropped 7 bases and J dropped 11 bases, with 15 bases sitting between them. CDR3 loop: CASIEGEAKQFF. CDR3 sequence (DNA): TGTGCCAGCATCGAAGGAGAAGCGAAGCAGTTCTTC.

CDR3 in amino acids: CATSDFGSGTSNTGELFF. CDR3 DNA: TGTGCCACCAGTGATTTTGGTAGCGGGACGTCGAACACCGGGGAGCTGTTTTTT. V usage is TRBV24-1 and J usage is TRBJ2-2; 8 nucleotides align to TRBD2. V was pared by 1 base and J by 0 bases, with 6 bases of the junction left unmatched. This CDR3 has 18 amino acids. CDR1 and CDR2 (germline): KGHDR, SFDVKD.

This chain joins TRBV6-1 and TRBJ2-5; 10 positions agree with TRBD1. The junction had 8 bases not matched to a gene; V was cut back by 6 bases and J by 4 bases. Per the germline V gene, CDR1 is MNHNS and CDR2 is SASEGT. The length of the CDR3 is 15 residues. The DNA for the CDR3 is TGTGCCAGCAGCCGGGACAGGGGTTTACTAGAGACCCAGTACTTC. Translated, it gives CASSRDRGLLETQYF.

The gene calls are TRBV28 and TRBJ1-2, with TRBD1 matching over 7 bases. The CDR3 contains 14 residues. The V and J ends lost 6 bases and 5 bases, in that order; junction bases with no gene match: 9. Germline V gene data show CDR1 as MDHEN and CDR2 as SYDVKM. The CDR3, as DNA: TGTGCCAGCAGCCCCCCGGGACAGAGTTATGGCTACACCTTC. Protein product: CASSPPGQSYGYTF.

The V and J genes are TRBV4-1 and TRBJ2-5; 11 nucleotides line up with TRBD1. J lost 2 bases, V lost 2 bases, and 7 bases had no gene match. The CDR3 runs 17 residues. The germline gives CDR1 MGHRA, CDR2 YSYEKL. The CDR3 protein is CASSQNPGQGVQETQYF. Here the CDR3 DNA reads TGCGCCAGCAGCCAAAACCCGGGACAGGGGGTACAAGAGACCCAGTACTTC.

This sequence joins TRBV6-5 and TRBJ2-2; 8 bases agree with TRBD1. V trimming: 4 bases; J trimming: 5 bases; junction bases outside the gene matches: 6. Per the germline V gene, CDR1 is MNHEY and CDR2 is SVGAGI. The CDR3 spans 15 residues. CDR3 loop: CASSSSRGRTGELFF. CDR3 bases: TGTGCCAGCAGTTCGTCCAGGGGGCGTACCGGGGAGCTGTTTTTT.

The chain joins TRBV3-1 (or the pseudogene TRBV3-2) to TRBJ2-1; unclear D gene. Germline V lookup: CDR1 LGHDT, CDR2 YNNKEL (reference sequence). The V and J ends lost 3 bases and 9 bases respectively, with 6 bases between them. The CDR3 covers 11 residues. The CDR3 protein is CASSHSSEQFF. The CDR3 DNA reads as TGTGCCAGCAGCCACTCGTCTGAGCAGTTCTTC.

The chain employs TRBV14 and TRBJ1-2; the D is unclear. V was clipped by 1 base and J by 4 bases, with 10 bases between them. Germline V gene data show CDR1 as SGHDN and CDR2 as FVKESK. This CDR3 is 14 amino acids long. The CDR3 sequence: CASSQAGGSYGYTF. The DNA of the CDR3 is TGTGCCAGCAGCCAAGCGGGAGGGTCCTATGGCTACACCTTC.

A note on this clone: This CDR3 is also generated by other DNA sequences in the sample. V is TRBV6-5 and J is TRBJ1-2; tentative D call: TRBD1 (6 bases). The CDR3 is made up of 14 amino acids. Germline assignment: CDR1 MNHEY and CDR2 SVGAGI. The germline V and J ends were trimmed by 6 bases and 4 bases, with 15 bases remaining between them. CDR3 amino acids: CASRRPGQTYGYTF. As DNA, the CDR3 is TGTGCCAGCAGGCGACCGGGACAAACCTATGGCTACACCTTC.

The V and J genes are TRBV7-2 and TRBJ1-1; D is possibly TRBD1 (6 bases). This CDR3 has 14 amino acids. V lost 5 bases, J lost 5 bases, and 15 bases lay in between. The germline gives CDR1 SGHTA, CDR2 FQGNSA. The CDR3 nucleotides read TGTGCCAGCAGCCCGCAACAGGGTTGGACTGAAGCTTTCTTT. Amino acid sequence: CASSPQQGWTEAFF.

The CDR3 loop is CASSLSGSSYNEQFF. For the CDR3, the DNA is TGTGCCAGTAGTCTTAGCGGGAGCTCCTACAATGAGCAGTTCTTC. The chain employs TRBV19 and TRBJ2-1, with 9 bases identical to TRBD2. V was clipped by 5 bases and J by 0 bases; unmatched bases: 2. The CDR3 sequence is 15 residues long. Germline CDR1 LNHDA, CDR2 SQIVND (reference sequence).

Written as DNA, the CDR3 is TGTGCCAGCAGCGCCGGGAGTGGGAGTGGCTACACCTTC. This gives the protein CASSAGSGSGYTF. The chain uses TRBV9 and TRBJ1-2; D remains ambiguous. Between the trimmed V and J ends, which lost 3 bases and 7 bases, there was a span of 13 bases. CDR1 is SGDLS and CDR2 is YYNGEE in the germline V gene. The CDR3 covers 13 residues.

The chain recombines TRBV7-3 with TRBJ2-4; 7 bases are a match to TRBD2. The V segment lost 3 bases and the J segment 7 bases; nucleotides outside the gene matches: 0. This CDR3 is built from 12 residues. Germline V lookup: CDR1 SGHTA, CDR2 FQGTGA. The CDR3 DNA sequence: TGTGCCAGCAGCTTGGGGGGGAACATTCAGTACTTC. It specifies CASSLGGNIQYF. The complete variable domain, with remaining parts taken from reference TRBV7-3 and TRBJ2-4, reads GAGVSQTPSNKVTEKGKYVELRCDPISGHTALYWYRQSLGQGPEFLIYFQGTGAADDSGLPNDRFFAVRPEGSVSTLKIQRTERGDSAVYLCASSLGGNIQYFGAGTRLSVL.

The rearrangement links TRBV27 to TRBJ2-7; perhaps TRBD1 as D (6 bases). Germline assignment: CDR1 MNHEY and CDR2 SMNVEV (reference sequence). The CDR3 spans 17 residues. The V and J ends lost 0 bases and 3 bases respectively, with 18 bases between them. The CDR3 DNA sequence: TGTGCCAGCAGTTTATCAGCAGGGGCATTAGGCTTCTACGAGCAGTACTTC. The encoded protein is CASSLSAGALGFYEQYF.

This clone appeared a few times. The genes are TRBV25-1 and TRBJ1-2; 7 bases fit TRBD1. With 7 bases clipped from V and 3 bases from J, the junction kept 8 bases outside the gene matches. This CDR3 has 14 amino acids. Germline-derived CDR1 and CDR2 are MGHDK and SYGVNS. CDR3 in DNA: TGTGCCAGCACCGACCACGGGACAGACTATGGCTACACCTTC. It encodes CASTDHGTDYGYTF.

This chain uses TRBV2 with TRBJ2-7; 9 bases are a match to TRBD1. Per germline, CDR1 SNHLY and CDR2 FYNNEI. V gave up 0 bases and J gave up 12 bases; unmatched junction bases: 12. The length of the CDR3 is 15 residues. The CDR3 reads CASSEAGQGGRRRYF. CDR3 DNA sequence: TGTGCCAGCAGTGAAGCGGGACAGGGTGGGAGGAGGAGGTACTTC. The variable domain in full, completed from reference TRBV2 and TRBJ2-7, reads EPEVTQTPSHQVTQMGQEVILRCVPISNHLYFYWYRQILGQKVEFLVSFYNNEISEKSEIFDDQFSVERPDGSNFTLKIRSTKLEDSAMYFCASSEAGQGGRRRYFGPGTRLTVT.

This clone appeared a single time. The chain couples TRBV5-4 to TRBJ1-2, with TRBD1 identical over 8 bases. CDR3 length: 13 residues. Germline CDR1 SGHNT, CDR2 YYREEE (reference sequence). Trimming took 4 bases from V and 6 from J; bases not matched to a gene: 5. DNA for the CDR3: TGTGCCAGCAGCACGGACAGGGAGAATGGCTACACCTTC. This translates into CASSTDRENGYTF.

This clone was counted between two and nine times. The chain employs TRBV4-3 and TRBJ1-4, with 7 bases aligning to TRBD1. The CDR3 totals 20 residues. Germline CDR1 and CDR2: LGHNA and YSLEER. The V gene end was trimmed by 0 bases and the J gene end by 6 bases; junction bases not matched to a gene: 19. CDR3 in amino acids: CASSQDPASLNRGRDEKLFF. The CDR3, as DNA: TGCGCCAGCAGCCAAGATCCCGCGTCCCTCAACAGGGGACGGGATGAAAAACTGTTTTTT.

The genes are TRBV5-6 and TRBJ2-3; 8 bases agree with TRBD1. This CDR3 is built from 16 residues. Germline V gene lookup returns CDR1 SGHDT and CDR2 YYEEEE. Losses at the gene ends were 7 bases for V and 5 bases for J; bases not matched to a gene: 15. CDR3 bases: TGTGCCAGCCGCCCCTGGGGACAGGCGATGGGAGATACGCAGTATTTT. It encodes CASRPWGQAMGDTQYF.

This clone was observed a single time. The chain links TRBV19 to TRBJ2-7, with 12 bases aligning to TRBD1. Germline CDR1 LNHDA, CDR2 SQIVND (reference sequence). V lost 4 bases, J lost 3 bases, and 10 bases stayed unmatched. This CDR3 comprises 17 residues. DNA of the CDR3: TGTGCCAGTAGTAAGGTCCGGGGGACAGGGGGCAGCTACGAGCAGTACTTC. Protein sequence: CASSKVRGTGGSYEQYF. Combining the CDR3 with reference TRBV19 and TRBJ2-7 gives the whole variable domain DGGITQSPKYLFRKEGQNVTLSCEQNLNHDAMYWYRQDPGQGLRLIYYSQIVNDFQKGDIAEGYSVSREKKESFPLTVTSAQKNPTAFYLCASSKVRGTGGSYEQYFGPGTRLTVT.

The chain uses TRBV5-1 and TRBJ1-2; D gene uncertain. Germline V CDR1 and CDR2: SGHRS, YFSETQ. Trimming took 4 bases from V and 3 from J, leaving 13 bases between them. This CDR3 spans 14 amino acids. The CDR3 DNA is TGCGCCAGCAGCCCGGCGGGAGGCGACTATGGCTACACCTTC. Translation: CASSPAGGDYGYTF.

The chain combines TRBV11-3 with TRBJ2-2; D call uncertain. The CDR3 consists of 14 residues. CDR1 is SGHNT and CDR2 is YENEEA in the germline V gene. Between the trimmed V and J ends, which lost 4 bases and 7 bases, there was a span of 13 bases. In DNA form, the CDR3 reads TGTGCCAGCAGCTCTCAGCGAGGCAGCGGGGAGCTGTTTTTT. Its protein is CASSSQRGSGELFF.

The CDR3 DNA is TGTGCCAGCAGTTACTCCAAGGGACAGCTCTATGGCTACACCTTC. Protein sequence: CASSYSKGQLYGYTF. The chain couples TRBV6-2 or TRBV6-3 to TRBJ1-2; the match to TRBD1 covers 7 bases. After removal of 0 bases from V and 4 bases from J, the junction contained 5 bases not matched to a gene. Germline V gives CDR1 MNHEY, CDR2 SVGEGT. There are 15 residues in the CDR3.

The genes are TRBV3-1 (or the pseudogene TRBV3-2) and TRBJ2-1; 7 positions agree with TRBD2. The CDR3 loop spans 16 amino acids. Looked up from germline, CDR1 is LGHDT and CDR2 is YNNKEL (reference sequence). V dropped 8 bases and J dropped 2; count of bases not matched to a gene: 12. The CDR3 DNA is TGTGCCAGCCGAAGGGGAGGGAGCGGGACCTACAATGAGCAGTTCTTC. Encoded protein: CASRRGGSGTYNEQFF.